The T cell receptor beta chain described here comes from a study of T cells in women clearing cervical HPV infection. Looking at the study overall: With HLA typing for only a few women, HLA confounding remains possible. Study conclusions and caveats: It is unknown whether associations predate infection; no effector/memory or HPV-specific sorting. TRBV6-7 relative abundance averaged about 0.1% in cases and 0.16% in controls.

Some clones are missing from TCRdb's copy, which holds only in-frame ones; the method was immunoSEQ multiplex PCR. The repertoire table contains some 23,000 clones. About this clone itself: Its antigen is unidentified. The missing CDR3 end, 3 residues past where the read stops, is filled in from the germline J gene.

From germline, CDR1 is MDHEN and CDR2 SYDVKM. The V and J ends lost 2 bases and 8 bases respectively, with 10 bases between them. This CDR3 is 13 amino acids long. What was sequenced was blood buffy coat. This chain uses TRBV28 with TRBJ2-1; possible D gene TRBD1, 5 bases. The sequence was obtained from a woman aged 18 to 75 with a cervical HPV16 infection that either progressed to CIN3+ or cleared (not recorded which). The CDR3 region is CASSLGREDEQFF. Partial CDR3 DNA: TGTGCCAGCAGTTTAGGCAGGGAAGATGAG. Supplemented by reference TRBV28 and TRBJ2-1, the full variable domain reads DVKVTQSSRYLVKRTGEKVFLECVQDMDHENMFWYRQDPGLGLRLIYFSYDVKMKEKGDIPEGYSVSREKKERFSLILESASTNQTSMYLCASSLGREDEQFFGPGTRLTVL.